These 3 T cell receptor beta chains originate from one sample sequenced in a study of T cell responses to AZD1222 COVID-19 vaccine. The assay was immunoSEQ multiplex PCR, and TCRdb's table has in-frame clones only and misses some. The repertoire holds some 250,000 clones, with roughly 93% as singletons. The sample here was peripheral blood, taken 28 days after the second AZD1222 dose. The origin of the receptors is an adult who received the AZD1222 COVID-19 vaccine.

V gene TRBV7-3 combines with J gene TRBJ2-1, with 7 bases identical to TRBD2. The germline CDR1 and CDR2 sequences are SGHTA and FQGTGA. The CDR3 runs 17 residues. V lost 1 base, J lost 1 base, and 7 bases stayed unmatched. CDR3 coding DNA: TGTGCCAGCAGCTTAAGGTCTTCTAGCGGATCCTACAATGAGCAGTTCTTC. Translation gives CASSLRSSSGSYNEQFF.

Turning to this clone: This same CDR3 is encoded by further DNA sequences in the sample. The V gene is TRBV10-3, the J gene TRBJ1-5; possibly TRBD1 for D (5 bases). The CDR3 totals 14 residues. The ends were cut back, 0 bases at V and 4 bases at J, with 7 bases in the middle. CDR1 and CDR2 from the germline V gene are ENHRY and SYGVKD. Here the CDR3 reads CAISESGGNQPQHF. Written as DNA, the CDR3 is TGTGCCATCAGTGAGTCTGGGGGGAATCAGCCCCAGCATTTT.

Worth noting for this clone: Other nucleotide sequences in the sample specify the same CDR3. The rearrangement joins TRBV7-2 to TRBJ1-2; D gene uncertain. This CDR3 region has 12 residues. V shed 1 base and J shed 8 bases, with 8 bases lying between them. Germline CDR1 SGHTA, CDR2 FQGNSA. Here the CDR3 DNA reads TGTGCCAGCAGCTTAGATAGAGGAGGCTACACCTTC. As protein: CASSLDRGGYTF.